This section outlines one TCR beta chain sequence together with its context. This clonotype was recorded only once. Its antigen remains undetermined. Base qualities are missing; no much larger clone stands one base away. Evidence from one read is weak. The data stem from a study of CD8 T cells in Susac syndrome (dated by TCRdb to between 2017 and 2020). Notes on the research overall: Repertoire sequencing was used to test whether CD8+ T cell activation and differentiation in Susac syndrome was antigen driven. CD8+ T cell repertoire clonality was compared between about a dozen healthy donors, around 14 Susac syndrome patients and around 15 multiple sclerosis patients. Summary of the overall study and its limitations: The number of individuals in the TCR sequencing and HLA analysis was acknowledged as relatively small.

Peripheral blood CD8+ and CD4+ T cells from healthy donors, Susac syndrome patients and multiple sclerosis patients were profiled by high-throughput TCR beta sequencing. Multiple sclerosis controls were treatment-naive patients with stable or active relapsing-remitting disease fulfilling revised McDonald criteria. Bulk CD8+ and CD4+ T cells were purified by magnetic negative isolation, whereas CD8+ TEMRA cells were enriched by FACS. Blood was drawn into EDTA tubes, processed within 24 hours, and PBMCs were isolated by density gradient centrifugation. PBMCs destined for TCR sequencing were cryopreserved in liquid nitrogen and later thawed in a 37 °C water bath. Purity of sorted or isolated CD4+, CD8+ and CD8+ TEMRA cells was at least 90%. The germline V end is reduced by 0 bases and the J end by 2 bases; junction bases left unmatched: 7. Looking up the germline V gene (reference sequence) yields CDR1 DFQATT and CDR2 SNEGSKA. Counted from cysteine to phenylalanine, this CDR3 has 17 amino acids. CDR3 DNA only is kept here, 51 bases in frame from base 1.

RNA was extracted with the RNeasy kit and roughly 0.5 to 1 ug was reverse transcribed using random hexamers. The immunoSEQ multiplex PCR assay, which covers 54 Vbeta and 13 Jbeta segments, was used to amplify TCR beta CDR3 regions. Bias from PCR amplification was corrected by using a synthetic template baseline for primer optimization and for computational correction. The source study handled its data this way. Reads were annotated to V, D and J genes per IMGT and analyzed with immunoSEQ Analyzer, keeping only productive sequences. To calculate clonality, Shannon entropy was normalized by log2 of the number of productive unique sequences and then subtracted from one. For each patient and control, public and private clones were evaluated within the 100 most prevalent clones. Susac-specific clones were defined as absent from healthy and MS cohorts, some 1,000 published viral clones and other ImmuneACCESS disease sequences. TCRdb passed the public sequencing reads through fastp at Q25 and MiXCR, retaining productive beta sequences. Rows are unified per CDR3 protein, each entry keeping the most common DNA and genes. TCRdb, not the authors, supplied the V and J calls. This sample holds roughly 150,000 distinct CDR3 sequences; around 95% were observed only once. The ten largest clonotypes hold about 0.15% of the sample.

The sequence links TRBV20-1 to TRBJ2-5, with TRBD2 identical over 12 junction bases. The source is a human donor with multiple sclerosis. The source material was CD8+ T cells from PBMCs. The CDR3 loop reads CSARDLGLAGQQETQYF. The sequenced DNA is TGCAGTGCTAGAGACCTTGGACTAGCGGGGCAACAAGAGACCCAGTACTTC.